This is a list of T cell receptor beta chains from one sample in a study. One entry per CDR3 protein, called by TCRdb with MiXCR from the reads. The sample includes 12,000 to 15,000 distinct CDR3 sequences, more than 30% of them seen just once. The sequenced sample was blood. All receptors come from a human donor. CDR3s include the opening cysteine and the closing phenylalanine or tryptophan. Each record gives: D gene, clone size, V gene, J gene, CDR3 protein, CDR3 DNA. A D gene is named only where the DNA matches it firmly. Only some rows state a clone size, as once, few, many or a class for expanded clones.

TRBD2	few	TRBV18	TRBJ2-1	CASSPRVSGSSYNEQFF	TGTGCCAGCTCACCAAGAGTCAGCGGGAGCTCCTACAATGAGCAGTTCTTC
TRBD2	many	TRBV4-3	TRBJ2-1	CASSLSSGRATNEQFF	TGCGCCAGCAGCCTCTCCAGCGGGAGAGCGACAAATGAGCAGTTCTTC
.	many	TRBV4-3	TRBJ1-1	CASSQEPQRKVNTEAFF	TGCGCCAGCAGCCAAGAGCCCCAGAGGAAGGTGAACACTGAAGCTTTCTTT
.	many	TRBV29-1	TRBJ2-4	CSVTRGGKNIQYF	TGCAGCGTGACGAGGGGGGGCAAAAACATTCAGTACTTC
.	many	TRBV20-1	TRBJ2-7	CSAREQVDYEQYF	TGCAGTGCTAGAGAACAGGTAGACTACGAGCAGTACTTC
.	.	TRBV4-3	TRBJ1-5	CASSQRGIGGWNEQPQHF	TGCGCCAGCAGCCAAAGAGGTATCGGGGGGTGGAATGAGCAGCCCCAGCATTTT
.	few	TRBV4-3	TRBJ1-1	CASSQFTGLGSRTEAFF	TGCGCCAGCAGCCAATTCACCGGGCTTGGGTCACGCACTGAAGCTTTCTTT
.	many	TRBV18	TRBJ2-5	CASSSTPPTGDETQYF	TGTGCCAGCTCATCAACTCCACCTACCGGGGATGAGACCCAGTACTTC
.	medium-sized	TRBV14	TRBJ1-6	CASSQDRVPYSPLHF	TGTGCCAGCAGCCAAGACCGGGTCCCCTATTCACCCCTCCACTTT
TRBD1	medium-sized	TRBV18	TRBJ2-5	CASSPPLGQVQETQYF	TGTGCCAGCTCACCACCGTTGGGACAGGTACAAGAGACCCAGTACTTC
.	many	TRBV7-7	TRBJ2-7	CASSVGTETYEQYF	TGTGCTAGCAGCGTAGGGACGGAAACCTACGAGCAGTACTTC
.	many	TRBV4-3	TRBJ2-1	CASSQGLDPRQNEQFF	TGCGCCAGCAGCCAAGGCTTGGACCCTCGGCAGAATGAGCAGTTCTTC
.	medium-sized	TRBV20-1	TRBJ2-2	CSAPSRVTNTGELFF	TGCAGTGCTCCGAGCAGGGTCACGAACACCGGGGAGCTGTTTTTT
TRBD2	.	TRBV30	TRBJ2-1	CASSPPLAGGPLNEQFF	TGTGCCAGCTCACCACCACTAGCGGGAGGGCCGTTGAATGAGCAGTTCTTC
TRBD2	medium-sized	TRBV18	TRBJ2-1	CASSDGSGTQYNEQFF	TGTGCCAGCTCAGATGGAAGCGGGACCCAATACAATGAGCAGTTCTTC
TRBD1	medium-sized	TRBV18	TRBJ2-4	CASSRDRDIQYF	TGTGCCAGCTCGCGGGACAGGGACATTCAGTACTTC
TRBD1	.	TRBV30	TRBJ2-1	CAWREVFVQSCNIVGTGGHNEQFF	TGTGCCTGGAGGGAGGTTTTTGTACAAAGCTGTAACATTGTGGGGACAGGGGGTCACAATGAGCAGTTCTTC
.	many	TRBV25-1	TRBJ2-2	CASSGARGGTGELFF	TGTGCCAGCAGTGGGGCACGGGGAGGAACCGGGGAGCTGTTTTTT
.	.	TRBV6-2/TRBV6-3	TRBJ2-7	CASSYWVNEQYF	TGTGCCAGCAGTTACTGGGTCAATGAGCAGTACTTC
.	.	TRBV4-3	TRBJ1-1	CASSQEVSAENNEAFF	TGCGCCAGCAGCCAAGAAGTTTCCGCGGAGAACAATGAAGCTTTCTTT
.	medium-sized	TRBV7-2	TRBJ2-5	CASSLELGAQYF	TGTGCCAGCAGCTTAGAATTAGGGGCCCAGTACTTC
TRBD2	.	TRBV4-3	TRBJ2-1	CASSQFLADSTDTQFF	TGCGCCAGCAGCCAATTCCTAGCGGACTCCACAGATACGCAGTTCTTC
.	many	TRBV6-6	TRBJ2-1	CASGGANNEQFF	TGTGCCAGCGGTGGGGCAAACAATGAGCAGTTCTTC
.	.	TRBV20-1	TRBJ2-2	CSARVGVGNTGELFF	TGCAGTGCTAGAGTAGGGGTTGGAAACACCGGGGAGCTGTTTTTT
.	medium-sized	TRBV4-3	TRBJ2-1	CASSRDLYNEQFF	TGCGCCAGCAGCCGTGACTTGTACAATGAGCAGTTCTTC
.	.	TRBV4-1	TRBJ1-2	CASSQVESNTF	TGCGCCAGCAGCCAAGTCGAGTCGAACACCTTC
.	medium-sized	TRBV4-3	TRBJ2-3	CASSQERETDTQYF	TGCGCCAGCAGCCAAGAGCGGGAAACAGATACGCAGTATTTT
.	medium-sized	TRBV4-2	TRBJ2-7	CASSQDGDGTYEQYF	TGTGCCAGCAGCCAAGATGGGGACGGTACTTACGAGCAGTACTTC
TRBD2	.	TRBV4-2	TRBJ2-7	CASSQVVGPTRDYSYEQYF	TGTGCCAGCAGCCAAGTTGTGGGCCCCACCCGGGACTATTCCTACGAGCAGTACTTC
TRBD2	many	TRBV4-2	TRBJ2-1	CASSQGGDGRIEQFF	TGTGCCAGCAGCCAAGGGGGGGACGGGAGGATTGAGCAGTTCTTC
.	.	TRBV4-1	TRBJ2-1	CASSQVWKRTDTQFF	TGCGCCAGCAGCCAAGTCTGGAAAAGGACAGATACGCAGTTCTTC
TRBD1	many	TRBV30	TRBJ1-1	CAWSEWTGSPEAFF	TGTGCCTGGAGTGAATGGACAGGATCGCCTGAAGCTTTCTTT
TRBD1	many	TRBV4-3	TRBJ1-5	CASSRETGCFKSNQPQHF	TGCGCCAGCAGCCGAGAGACAGGGTGTTTTAAGAGCAATCAGCCCCAGCATTTT
TRBD1	many	TRBV20-1	TRBJ2-7	CSARQGSVSGYEQYF	TGCAGTGCCAGACAGGGTAGTGTTTCCGGGTACGAGCAGTACTTC
.	once	TRBV12-3/TRBV12-4	TRBJ1-2	CASVGLKDPLDGYTF	TGTGCCAGCGTTGGTTTAAAAGATCCTCTCGATGGCTACACCTTC
.	few	TRBV4-2	TRBJ2-1	CASSQEILEAAEQFF	TGTGCCAGCAGCCAAGAGATATTGGAAGCGGCTGAGCAGTTCTTC
TRBD1	medium-sized	TRBV4-2	TRBJ2-5	CASSLPGQGQETQYF	TGTGCCAGCAGCCTACCGGGACAGGGCCAAGAGACCCAGTACTTC
.	many	TRBV4-3	TRBJ2-2	CASSQEGIVSGELFF	TGCGCCAGCAGCCAAGAAGGGATTGTTTCCGGGGAGCTGTTTTTT
.	many	TRBV4-2	TRBJ2-2	CASSFGGELFF	TGTGCCAGCAGCTTCGGAGGGGAGCTGTTTTTT
.	medium-sized	TRBV18	TRBJ2-3	CASSPLPNTDTQYF	TGTGCCAGCTCACCACTTCCGAACACAGATACGCAGTATTTT
.	many	TRBV4-2	TRBJ1-6	CASSQDLLGVLDSPLHF	TGTGCCAGCAGCCAAGACCTTTTAGGCGTTTTGGATTCACCCCTCCACTTT
.	medium-sized	TRBV4-2	TRBJ1-1	CASSQVNGGTEAFF	TGTGCCAGCAGCCAAGTAAATGGGGGAACTGAAGCTTTCTTT
TRBD1	few	TRBV18	TRBJ1-1	CASSPRTGFDTEAFF	TGTGCCAGCTCGCCAAGGACAGGGTTCGACACTGAAGCTTTCTTT
TRBD1	many	TRBV29-1	TRBJ1-2	CSTGTGVNYGYTF	TGCAGCACCGGGACAGGAGTAAACTATGGCTACACCTTC
TRBD1	medium-sized	TRBV14	TRBJ2-2	CASSPRRGHTGELFF	TGTGCCAGCAGCCCACGCAGGGGGCACACCGGGGAGCTGTTTTTT
.	few	TRBV20-1	TRBJ2-3	CSARDLGLAEDTQYF	TGCAGTGCTAGAGATTTAGGGCTAGCAGAAGATACGCAGTATTTT
TRBD2	many	TRBV18	TRBJ2-7	CASSPLAGGLEYEQYF	TGTGCCAGCTCACCACTAGCGGGAGGGTTGGAGTACGAGCAGTACTTC
.	medium-sized	TRBV4-3	TRBJ2-2	CASRRQMNTGELFF	TGCGCCAGCAGGAGACAGATGAACACCGGGGAGCTGTTTTTT
.	many	TRBV4-3	TRBJ2-2	CASSPYQGAGELFF	TGCGCCAGCAGCCCCTATCAGGGTGCCGGGGAGCTGTTTTTT
TRBD1	medium-sized	TRBV18	TRBJ1-5	CASSPDRGLDQPQHF	TGTGCCAGCTCTCCCGACAGGGGATTGGATCAGCCCCAGCATTTT
.	many	TRBV29-1	TRBJ2-2	CSVVGAGTGELFF	TGCAGCGTTGTGGGGGCGGGCACCGGGGAGCTGTTTTTT
.	few	TRBV13	TRBJ1-5	CASSPGRGQPQHF	TGTGCCAGCAGCCCCGGTCGGGGTCAGCCCCAGCATTTT
.	many	TRBV29-1	TRBJ2-7	CSVEDGAQKYF	TGCAGCGTTGAAGATGGAGCCCAAAAGTACTTC
.	medium-sized	TRBV6-2/TRBV6-3	TRBJ2-1	CASSQHRFRANEQFF	TGTGCCAGCAGTCAGCATAGGTTTAGGGCCAATGAGCAGTTCTTC
TRBD2	many	TRBV4-3	TRBJ2-1	CASSQDRLAGSYNEQFF	TGCGCCAGCAGCCAAGATAGGCTAGCGGGCTCCTACAATGAGCAGTTCTTC
.	medium-sized	TRBV4-2	TRBJ2-1	CASSQDKSSYNEQFF	TGTGCCAGCAGCCAAGACAAAAGCTCCTACAATGAGCAGTTCTTC
.	.	TRBV18	TRBJ1-6	CANSPDGGFDSPLHF	TGTGCCAACTCACCTGACGGGGGCTTCGATTCACCCCTCCACTTT
TRBD1	medium-sized	TRBV29-1	TRBJ1-2	CSVFTGGHGYTF	TGCAGCGTTTTCACAGGGGGGCATGGCTACACCTTC
.	medium-sized	TRBV4-3	TRBJ1-6	CASSQGRTPLHF	TGCGCCAGCAGCCAAGGTAGAACGCCCCTCCACTTT